Listed below are T cell receptor beta chains from one sample, sequenced in a study of T-cell memory formation after mild COVID-19. TCRdb reprocessed the 5' RACE reads with MiXCR, giving one entry per CDR3 protein. Altogether around 430,000 distinct CDR3 sequences are present, around a sixth being singletons, with the ten largest covering around a fifth. Material: PBMCs or a T cell subset sorted from them (not recorded which). These receptor sequences come from a young man who had mild COVID-19 (a few samples of this study predate the infection). Cell type and time point are not known. Each CDR3 is given with its conserved first and last residue. The D gene is left open where the match is weak. Clone size is given for some rows only: seen once, a few or many times, or a class if the clone is expanded.

v_gene,d_gene,j_gene,abundance,CDR3aa,CDR3nt
TRBV24-1,.,TRBJ2-6,.,CATSDHPRGGANVLTF,TGTGCCACCAGTGACCACCCCAGAGGTGGGGCCAACGTCCTGACTTTC
TRBV5-1,TRBD2,TRBJ2-3,.,CASSLGTSGAPGTDTQYF,TGCGCCAGCAGCTTGGGGACTAGCGGGGCGCCCGGTACAGATACGCAGTATTTT
TRBV7-9,.,TRBJ1-2,.,CASRSTGFDGYTF,TGTGCCAGCAGATCTACGGGGTTTGATGGCTACACCTTC
TRBV5-5,TRBD1,TRBJ2-3,.,CASSSYRGAGDTQYF,TGTGCCAGCAGCAGCTACAGGGGGGCCGGAGATACGCAGTATTTT
TRBV28,TRBD2,TRBJ2-5,.,CASSPGGEKTQYF,TGTGCCAGCAGCCCCGGGGGGGAGAAGACCCAGTACTTC
TRBV5-1,TRBD1,TRBJ2-2,.,CASYALDRGFSELFF,TGCGCCAGCTACGCTTTGGACAGGGGGTTTTCGGAGCTGTTTTTT
TRBV10-2,.,TRBJ1-4,few,CASRSIGEKLFF,TGCGCCAGCCGCAGTATAGGTGAAAAACTGTTTTTT
TRBV7-2,.,TRBJ2-4,few,CASTPGTGSFQYF,TGTGCCAGCACCCCCGGGACTGGTAGTTTTCAGTACTTC
TRBV6-5,.,TRBJ1-3,.,CASSSGWSGNTIYF,TGTGCCAGCAGCTCAGGGTGGTCTGGAAACACCATATATTTT
TRBV20-1,TRBD1,TRBJ2-5,.,CSAQQGGQETQYF,TGCAGTGCTCAACAGGGGGGACAAGAGACCCAGTACTTC
TRBV25-1,TRBD2,TRBJ2-5,few,CASQRGDQETQYF,TGTGCCAGCCAGCGGGGGGACCAAGAGACCCAGTACTTC
TRBV7-8,.,TRBJ1-4,.,CASSSRQAPLNEKLFF,TGTGCCAGCAGCTCCCGACAGGCCCCACTTAATGAAAAACTGTTTTTT
TRBV28,TRBD1,TRBJ1-2,many,CASRQTGGHGYTF,TGTGCCAGCAGGCAGACAGGGGGCCATGGCTACACCTTC
TRBV7-7,.,TRBJ1-4,.,CASSRDIREKLFF,TGTGCTAGCTCCCGGGACATTCGGGAAAAACTGTTTTTT
TRBV5-1,.,TRBJ1-2,.,CASSLVGGARDGYTF,TGCGCCAGCAGCTTGGTTGGGGGCGCCCGCGATGGCTACACCTTC
TRBV5-1,TRBD1,TRBJ2-7,.,CASSAQAGGLYEQYF,TGCGCCAGCAGCGCACAGGCAGGGGGCCTCTACGAGCAGTACTTC
TRBV5-1,TRBD2,TRBJ2-1,few,CASSLVSGGPNEQFF,TGCGCCAGCAGCTTGGTGTCGGGGGGGCCGAATGAGCAGTTCTTC
TRBV3-1,.,TRBJ2-2,.,CASSQAQGATGELFF,TGTGCCAGCAGCCAGGCTCAGGGTGCCACCGGGGAGCTGTTTTTT
TRBV5-4,.,TRBJ1-1,few,CASSHGGRMGTEAFF,TGTGCCAGCAGCCACGGGGGGCGCATGGGGACTGAAGCTTTCTTT
TRBV12-3/TRBV12-4,TRBD1,TRBJ1-1,.,CASSLGTGVNTEAFF,TGTGCCAGCAGTTTAGGGACAGGGGTGAACACTGAAGCTTTCTTT
TRBV29-1,.,TRBJ2-7,few,CSVESGSYEQYF,TGCAGCGTTGAATCTGGGTCCTACGAGCAGTACTTC
TRBV6-5,TRBD1,TRBJ2-2,once,CASSRTTGVNGELFF,TGTGCCAGCAGCCGTACGACAGGGGTAAACGGGGAGCTGTTTTTT
TRBV6-5,.,TRBJ2-2,many,CASRKWATNTGELFF,TGTGCCAGCAGGAAATGGGCTACGAACACCGGGGAGCTGTTTTTT
TRBV5-1,.,TRBJ1-4,.,CASSLDAASNEKLFF,TGCGCCAGCAGCTTAGACGCCGCCTCTAATGAAAAACTGTTTTTT
TRBV3-1,.,TRBJ1-2,.,CASSQDLGGYGYTF,TGTGCCAGCAGCCAAGATCTGGGGGGCTATGGCTACACCTTC
TRBV5-5,.,TRBJ1-6,few,CASRGHYNSPLHF,TGTGCCAGCAGGGGACATTATAATTCACCCCTCCACTTT
TRBV6-6,.,TRBJ2-6,few,CASSVRQSGANVLTF,TGTGCCAGCAGTGTAAGGCAATCCGGGGCCAACGTCCTGACTTTC
TRBV4-3,.,TRBJ1-2,few,CASSQGGGSYGYTF,TGCGCCAGCAGCCAAGGGGGCGGGAGCTATGGCTACACCTTC
TRBV7-6,TRBD1,TRBJ1-4,.,CASSLGSGTANEKLFF,TGTGCCAGCAGCCTAGGATCCGGGACAGCTAATGAAAAACTGTTTTTT
TRBV11-1,TRBD1,TRBJ2-1,.,CASSVMNPGQGANEQFF,TGTGCCAGCAGCGTGATGAACCCGGGACAGGGGGCGAATGAGCAGTTCTTC
TRBV4-2,TRBD1,TRBJ1-1,few,CASSQDPRQGTEAFF,TGTGCCAGCAGCCAAGATCCCCGACAGGGGACTGAAGCTTTCTTT
TRBV6-5,.,TRBJ2-5,few,CASSYDGHPATQYF,TGTGCCAGCAGCTACGACGGACACCCTGCTACCCAGTACTTC
TRBV7-9,.,TRBJ1-4,.,CASSRRQGEKLFF,TGTGCCAGCAGCAGGAGGCAGGGTGAAAAACTGTTTTTT
TRBV10-3,.,TRBJ1-1,.,CAISLDSRSGTEAFF,TGTGCCATCAGCCTTGACAGTCGGTCAGGGACTGAAGCTTTCTTT
TRBV29-1,.,TRBJ2-2,few,CSVEPERTNTGELFF,TGCAGCGTTGAACCCGAGCGGACGAACACCGGGGAGCTGTTTTTT